The 22 T cell receptor beta chains given below trace back to one sample, sequenced in a study of T cells in Graves' hyperthyroidism and ophthalmopathy. Amplification targeted TCR beta CDR3 regions from RNA transcripts. The TCR CDR3 was amplified in a first-round RT-PCR using the HTBI primer set. TCRdb passed the multiplex PCR reads through MiXCR, listing each CDR3 protein once. The data contain 550,000 to 600,000 distinct CDR3 sequences, 12% to 15% of them singletons. The sequencing sample was made of blood. These receptors all come from a woman younger than 30 with Graves' ophthalmopathy.

This clonotype has at least ten counts. The chain couples TRBV28 to TRBJ2-7; D may be TRBD2 (5 bases). CDR3 length: 12 amino acids. Trimming left V 5 bases short and J 5 bases short, with 10 bases between. Germline CDR1 and CDR2: MDHEN and SYDVKM. CDR3 residues: CASSRGFHEQYF. The CDR3 DNA is TGTGCCAGCAGTCGAGGGTTTCACGAGCAGTACTTC. The full variable domain, completed using reference TRBV28 and TRBJ2-7, is DVKVTQSSRYLVKRTGEKVFLECVQDMDHENMFWYRQDPGLGLRLIYFSYDVKMKEKGDIPEGYSVSREKKERFSLILESASTNQTSMYLCASSRGFHEQYFGPGTRLTVT.

At least ten counts were recorded for this clonotype. This sequence joins TRBV7-2 and TRBJ1-5; 7 bases line up with TRBD1. Looked up from germline, CDR1 is SGHTA and CDR2 is FQGNSA. The V gene end was trimmed by 3 bases and the J gene end by 6 bases; junction bases not matched to a gene: 5. CDR3 length: 14 amino acids. Written as DNA, the CDR3 is TGTGCCAGCAGCTTTACAGGGGAACGTCAGCCCCAGCATTTT. The encoded protein is CASSFTGERQPQHF.

This clonotype was picked up a small number of times. This chain joins TRBV5-1 and TRBJ2-5; D is ambiguous. Germline values: CDR1 SGHRS, CDR2 YFSETQ. The CDR3 length is 16 residues. The V end lost 4 bases, the J end lost 1 base, and 17 bases lay between the germline ends. The CDR3 DNA is TGCGCCAGCAGCCCCGGTAGTTTCGGATTCCAAGAGACCCAGTACTTC. It codes for CASSPGSFGFQETQYF.

This clonotype was counted at least ten times. The chain has TRBV27 and TRBJ1-5, with D hard to call. CDR1 is MNHEY, CDR2 SMNVEV, per germline (reference sequence). The CDR3 covers 13 residues. Trimming shortened V by 6 bases and J by 3 bases, and 9 bases separated the two germline ends. The CDR3 here is CASSSRVNQPQHF. The CDR3 DNA reads TGTGCCAGCAGCTCTAGGGTCAATCAGCCCCAGCATTTT.

This clonotype was counted at least ten times. The chain links TRBV9 to TRBJ1-2; 9 positions agree with TRBD1. Trimming at V came to 6 bases and at J to 6 bases, leaving 15 bases not matched to a gene. CDR1 SGDLS and CDR2 YYNGEE come from the germline V gene. CDR3 size: 16 residues. The CDR3 protein is CASTTRDRALLDGYTF. CDR3 DNA: TGTGCCAGCACCACCCGGGACAGGGCTTTGTTGGATGGCTACACCTTC.

This clonotype was detected a few times. The chain joins TRBV20-1 to TRBJ2-3; tentative D call: TRBD2 (5 bases). The germline V gene has CDR1 DFQATT and CDR2 SNEGSKA (reference sequence). The V and J ends lost 5 bases and 1 base respectively, with 16 bases between them. This CDR3 region has 15 residues. The CDR3 sequence is CSASNREKGTDTQYF. The CDR3 DNA sequence: TGCAGTGCTTCCAACCGGGAAAAGGGCACAGATACGCAGTATTTT.

Note on this clonotype: This may come from a read error, since a much larger clone is one base off. The V gene is TRBV7-6, the J gene TRBJ2-5, with TRBD1 matching 10 bases. The J call may be faulty, since TRBJ2-1 better matches the DNA end. The CDR3 runs to 15 residues. CDR1 SGHVS and CDR2 FNYEAQ come from the germline V gene. CDR3 loop: CASSLGTGGEETQFF. The CDR3 DNA follows: TGTGCCAGCAGCTTAGGGACAGGGGGTGAGGAGACCCAGTTCTTC.

The sample holds many counts of this clonotype. The gene calls are TRBV28 and TRBJ1-2; 8 bases fit TRBD1. CDR3 length equals 14 residues. The germline CDR1 and CDR2 sequences are MDHEN and SYDVKM. The V segment lost 4 bases and the J segment 0 bases; nucleotides outside the gene matches: 1. The chain's CDR3 is CASSSGGPNYGYTF. As DNA, the CDR3 is TGTGCCAGCAGTTCAGGGGGCCCTAACTATGGCTACACCTTC.

In the case of this clonotype: This may come from a read error, since a much larger clone is one base off. J is TRBJ1-2 and V is TRBV7-2; no clear D gene. This CDR3 contains 11 residues. The germline V and J ends were trimmed by 5 bases and 5 bases, with 6 bases remaining between them. The germline CDR1 and CDR2 sequences are SGHTA and FQGNSA. DNA of the CDR3: TGTGCCAGCAGCCCGGAATATGGCTACACCTTC. The encoded protein is CASSPEYGYTF.

V gene TRBV20-1 combines with J gene TRBJ2-7; a possible D gene is TRBD2 (5 bases). CDR3 size: 13 residues. The germline V gene has CDR1 DFQATT and CDR2 SNEGSKA (reference sequence). V lost 8 bases, J lost 5 bases, and 19 bases lay in between. Here the CDR3 reads CSRRAGWADEQYF. The CDR3 DNA sequence: TGCAGTCGGCGGGCGGGCTGGGCGGACGAGCAGTACTTC.

This clonotype was observed a few times. The V gene is TRBV19, the J gene TRBJ2-7, with 13 bases aligning to TRBD2. This CDR3 has 16 amino acids. Germline values: CDR1 LNHDA, CDR2 SQIVND (reference sequence). V was clipped by 5 bases and J by 3 bases; unmatched bases: 7. Here the CDR3 DNA reads TGTGCCAGTAGTGTCAAGACTAGCGGGGGGTTCTACGAGCAGTACTTC. Translated, it gives CASSVKTSGGFYEQYF.

The sample holds a few counts of this clonotype. The chain employs TRBV9 and TRBJ2-3, with TRBD1 matching over 9 bases. J lost 3 bases, V lost 0 bases, and 5 bases had no gene match. In germline, CDR1 is SGDLS, CDR2 YYNGEE. The CDR3 loop spans 16 amino acids. Written as DNA, the CDR3 is TGTGCCAGCAGCGTAGCTCGGGACAGGGTTACAGATACGCAGTATTTT. Residues: CASSVARDRVTDTQYF.

This clonotype was recorded a few times. The chain carries TRBV9 and TRBJ1-2, with a tentative D call TRBD1 (5 bases). In germline, CDR1 is SGDLS, CDR2 YYNGEE. The V end lost 0 bases, the J end lost 6 bases, and 12 bases lay between the germline ends. This CDR3 comprises 14 residues. CDR3 coding DNA: TGTGCCAGCAGCGTAGCCCGGGGGGGTAATGGCTACACCTTC. This sequence encodes CASSVARGGNGYTF.

This clonotype occurred many times. The chain employs TRBV7-2 and TRBJ2-7; D is ambiguous. Between the trimmed V and J ends, which lost 1 base and 1 base, there was a span of 11 bases. The V gene's germline CDR1 is SGHTA and CDR2 FQGNSA. This CDR3 has 15 residues. CDR3 residues: CASSLVSPFSYEQYF. DNA for the CDR3: TGTGCCAGCAGCTTAGTTAGCCCGTTTTCCTACGAGCAGTACTTC. Based on the CDR3 plus reference TRBV7-2 and TRBJ2-7, the full variable domain is GAGVSQSPSNKVTEKGKDVELRCDPISGHTALYWYRQSLGQGLEFLIYFQGNSAPDKSGLPSDRFSAERTGGSVSTLTIQRTQQEDSAVYLCASSLVSPFSYEQYFGPGTRLTVT.

V and J are TRBV28 and TRBJ1-5, with 7 bases that match TRBD1. With 3 bases clipped from V and 3 bases from J, the junction kept 8 bases outside the gene matches. The CDR3 has 16 amino acids. The V gene's germline CDR1 is MDHEN and CDR2 SYDVKM. The CDR3 loop reads CASSFLPTGFNQPQHF. Written as DNA, the CDR3 is TGTGCCAGCAGTTTTCTGCCGACAGGGTTCAATCAGCCCCAGCATTTT.

This clonotype showed up many times. The chain uses TRBV5-5 and TRBJ2-3; the D gene is possibly TRBD2 (6 bases). Per germline, CDR1 SGHKS and CDR2 YYEKEE (reference sequence). Between the trimmed V and J ends, which lost 0 bases and 6 bases, there was a span of 11 bases. The CDR3 is 14 residues long. CDR3: CASSLETRVDTQYF. The CDR3 coding sequence is TGTGCCAGCAGCTTGGAGACTAGGGTCGATACGCAGTATTTT. Complete variable domain (other parts from reference TRBV5-5 and TRBJ2-3): DAGVTQSPTHLIKTRGQQVTLRCSPISGHKSVSWYQQVLGQGPQFIFQYYEKEERGRGNFPDRFSARQFPNYSSELNVNALLLGDSALYLCASSLETRVDTQYFGPGTRLTVL.

In this sample, this clonotype turned up many times. J is TRBJ2-3 and V is TRBV11-3; 7 bases are shared with TRBD2. Germline assignment: CDR1 SGHNT and CDR2 YENEEA. Trimming took 5 bases from V and 2 from J; bases not matched to a gene: 7. The CDR3 runs 15 residues. Here the CDR3 reads CASSVTSDHTDTQYF. The DNA of the CDR3 is TGTGCCAGCAGCGTAACTAGCGACCACACAGATACGCAGTATTTT.

This clonotype appeared many times. The chain combines TRBV28 with TRBJ1-5, with a weak D call TRBD1 (5 bases). V lost 11 bases and J lost 8, with 7 bases in between. Germline V gene lookup returns CDR1 MDHEN and CDR2 SYDVKM. This CDR3 is built from 9 residues. The CDR3 region has the DNA TGTGCCGGGGGGAAGCCCCAGCATTTT. It specifies CAGGKPQHF.

In its sample, this clonotype was seen many times. This chain uses TRBV20-1 with TRBJ2-5, with D tentatively TRBD2 (6 bases). The CDR3 runs 15 residues. Germline-derived CDR1 and CDR2 are DFQATT and SNEGSKA (reference sequence). The ends were cut back, 1 base at V and 1 base at J, with 13 bases in the middle. The chain's CDR3 is CSARAAGRSQETQYF. The CDR3 DNA reads TGCAGTGCTAGAGCGGCCGGGAGATCCCAAGAGACCCAGTACTTC.

At least ten counts were recorded for this clonotype. The chain is built from TRBV24-1 and TRBJ2-1; 9 bases map to TRBD1. CDR3 size: 16 residues. After removal of 3 bases from V and 6 bases from J, the junction contained 8 bases not matched to a gene. Germline V gene sequence: CDR1 KGHDR, CDR2 SFDVKD. CDR3 region: CATSDPVGTGSNEQFF. The CDR3, as DNA: TGTGCCACCAGTGATCCCGTGGGGACAGGGTCCAATGAGCAGTTCTTC.

The chain uses TRBV6-1 and TRBJ1-2; no firm D call. Germline CDR1 is MNHNS and CDR2 is SASEGT. V lost 7 bases and J lost 5, with 17 bases in between. The CDR3 contains 14 residues. The CDR3 DNA follows: TGTGCCAGCACCCCATCGGGTAGTTTATATGGCTACACCTTC. This sequence encodes CASTPSGSLYGYTF.

The chain joins TRBV12-3 or TRBV12-4 to TRBJ2-1; 11 bases match TRBD1. J was trimmed by 5 bases and V by 3 bases; bases with no gene match: 3. This CDR3 spans 15 amino acids. CDR3 loop: CASSFRTGGNNEQFF. DNA of the CDR3: TGTGCCAGCAGTTTCCGGACAGGGGGCAACAATGAGCAGTTCTTC.